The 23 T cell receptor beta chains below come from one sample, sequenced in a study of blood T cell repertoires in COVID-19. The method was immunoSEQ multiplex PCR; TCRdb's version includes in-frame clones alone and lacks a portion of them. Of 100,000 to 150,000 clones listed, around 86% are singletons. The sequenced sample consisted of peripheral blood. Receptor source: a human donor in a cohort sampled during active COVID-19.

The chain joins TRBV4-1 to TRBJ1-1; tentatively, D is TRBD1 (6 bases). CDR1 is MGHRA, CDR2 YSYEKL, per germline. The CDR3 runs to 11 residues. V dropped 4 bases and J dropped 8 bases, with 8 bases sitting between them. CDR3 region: CASSRDREAFF. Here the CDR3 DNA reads TGCGCCAGCAGCCGAGACAGGGAAGCTTTCTTT.

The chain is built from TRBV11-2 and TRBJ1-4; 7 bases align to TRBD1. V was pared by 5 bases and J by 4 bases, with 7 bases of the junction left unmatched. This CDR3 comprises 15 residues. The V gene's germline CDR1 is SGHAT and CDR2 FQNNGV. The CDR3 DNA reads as TGTGCCAGCAGCCTGACGGACAGGAGTAATGAAAAACTGTTTTTT. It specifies CASSLTDRSNEKLFF.

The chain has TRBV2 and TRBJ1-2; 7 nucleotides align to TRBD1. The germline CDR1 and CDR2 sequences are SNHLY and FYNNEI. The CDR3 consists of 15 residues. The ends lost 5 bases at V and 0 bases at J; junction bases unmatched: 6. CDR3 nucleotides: TGTGCCAGCAGTCTCCTGACAGGGACTAACTATGGCTACACCTTC. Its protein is CASSLLTGTNYGYTF.

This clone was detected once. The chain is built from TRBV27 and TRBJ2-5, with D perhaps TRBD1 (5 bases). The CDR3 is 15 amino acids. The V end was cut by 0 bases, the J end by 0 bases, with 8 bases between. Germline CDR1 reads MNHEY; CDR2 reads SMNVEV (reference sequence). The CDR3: CASSLSGAYQETQYF. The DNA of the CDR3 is TGTGCCAGCAGTTTATCTGGGGCGTACCAAGAGACCCAGTACTTC.

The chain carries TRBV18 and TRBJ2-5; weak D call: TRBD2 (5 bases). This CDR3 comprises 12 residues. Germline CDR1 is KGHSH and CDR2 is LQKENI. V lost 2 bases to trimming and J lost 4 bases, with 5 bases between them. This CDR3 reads CASSPEGETQYF. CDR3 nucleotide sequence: TGTGCCAGCTCACCAGAGGGAGAGACCCAGTACTTC.

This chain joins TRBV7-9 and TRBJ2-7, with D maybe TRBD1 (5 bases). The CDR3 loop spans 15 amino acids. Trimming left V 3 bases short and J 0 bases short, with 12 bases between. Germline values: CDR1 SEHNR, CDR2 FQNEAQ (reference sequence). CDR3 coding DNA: TGTGCCAGCAGCTTGTTAAAGGGGTCCTCCTACGAGCAGTACTTC. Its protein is CASSLLKGSSYEQYF. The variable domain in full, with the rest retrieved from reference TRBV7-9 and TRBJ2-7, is DTGVSQNPRHKITKRGQNVTFRCDPISEHNRLYWYRQTLGQGPEFLTYFQNEAQLEKSRLLSDRFSAERPKGSFSTLEIQRTEQGDSAMYLCASSLLKGSSYEQYFGPGTRLTVT.

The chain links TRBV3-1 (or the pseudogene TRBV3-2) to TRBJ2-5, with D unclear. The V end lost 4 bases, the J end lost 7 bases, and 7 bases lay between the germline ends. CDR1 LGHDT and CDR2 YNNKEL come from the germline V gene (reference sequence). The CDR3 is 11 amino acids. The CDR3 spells CASSLSRTQYF. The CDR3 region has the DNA TGTGCCAGCAGCCTATCCCGGACCCAGTACTTC.

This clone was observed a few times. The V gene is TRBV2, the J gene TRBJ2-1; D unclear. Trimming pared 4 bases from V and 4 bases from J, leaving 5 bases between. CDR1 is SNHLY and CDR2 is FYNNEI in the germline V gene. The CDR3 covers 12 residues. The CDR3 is CASSVEYNEQFF. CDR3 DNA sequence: TGTGCCAGCAGTGTCGAGTACAATGAGCAGTTCTTC.

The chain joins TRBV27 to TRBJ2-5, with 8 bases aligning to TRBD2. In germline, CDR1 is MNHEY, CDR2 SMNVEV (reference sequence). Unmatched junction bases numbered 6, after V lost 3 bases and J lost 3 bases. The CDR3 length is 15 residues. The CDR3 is CASSFSGNFEETQYF. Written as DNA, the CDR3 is TGTGCCAGCAGTTTTAGCGGGAACTTTGAAGAGACCCAGTACTTC.

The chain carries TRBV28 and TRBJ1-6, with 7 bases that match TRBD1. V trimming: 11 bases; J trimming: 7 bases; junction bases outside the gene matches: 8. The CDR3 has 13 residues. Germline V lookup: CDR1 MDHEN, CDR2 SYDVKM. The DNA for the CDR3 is TGTGCCTATACGGGACAGATGAATTCACCCCTCCACTTT. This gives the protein CAYTGQMNSPLHF.

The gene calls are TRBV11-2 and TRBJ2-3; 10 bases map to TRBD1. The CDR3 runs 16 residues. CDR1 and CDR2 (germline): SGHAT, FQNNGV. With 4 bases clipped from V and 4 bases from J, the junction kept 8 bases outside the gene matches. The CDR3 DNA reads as TGTGCCAGCAGCTCCCGACAGGGGGCCTCGGCAGATACGCAGTATTTT. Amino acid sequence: CASSSRQGASADTQYF. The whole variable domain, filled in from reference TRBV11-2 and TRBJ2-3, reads EAGVAQSPRYKIIEKRQSVAFWCNPISGHATLYWYQQILGQGPKLLIQFQNNGVVDDSQLPKDRFSAERLKGVDSTLKIQPAKLEDSAVYLCASSSRQGASADTQYFGPGTRLTVL.

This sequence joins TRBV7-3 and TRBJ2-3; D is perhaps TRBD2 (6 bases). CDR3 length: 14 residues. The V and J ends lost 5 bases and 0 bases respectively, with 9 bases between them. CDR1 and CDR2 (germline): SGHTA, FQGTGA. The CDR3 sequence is CASSPGTSTDTQYF. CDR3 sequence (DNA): TGTGCCAGCAGCCCCGGGACTAGCACAGATACGCAGTATTTT. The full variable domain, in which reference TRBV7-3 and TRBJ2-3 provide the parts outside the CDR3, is GAGVSQTPSNKVTEKGKYVELRCDPISGHTALYWYRQSLGQGPEFLIYFQGTGAADDSGLPNDRFFAVRPEGSVSTLKIQRTERGDSAVYLCASSPGTSTDTQYFGPGTRLTVL.

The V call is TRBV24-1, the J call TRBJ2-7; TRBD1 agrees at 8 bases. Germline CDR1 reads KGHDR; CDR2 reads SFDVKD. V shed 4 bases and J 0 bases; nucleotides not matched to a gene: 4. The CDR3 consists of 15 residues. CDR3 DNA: TGTGCCACCAGTGAACGACAGGGGAGCTCCTACGAGCAGTACTTC. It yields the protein CATSERQGSSYEQYF.

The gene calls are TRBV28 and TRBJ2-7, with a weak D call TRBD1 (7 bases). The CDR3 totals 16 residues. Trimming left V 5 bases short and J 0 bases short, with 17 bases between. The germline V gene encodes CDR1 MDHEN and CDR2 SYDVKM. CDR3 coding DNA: TGTGCCAGCAGTCCCCCGGGGCAGGGGGGCTCCTACGAGCAGTACTTC. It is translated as CASSPPGQGGSYEQYF.

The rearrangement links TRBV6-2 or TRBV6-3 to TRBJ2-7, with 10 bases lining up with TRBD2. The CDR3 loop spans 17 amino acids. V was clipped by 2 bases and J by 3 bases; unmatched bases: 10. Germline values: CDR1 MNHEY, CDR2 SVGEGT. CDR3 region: CASSYRLAGDQFYEQYF. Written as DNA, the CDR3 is TGTGCCAGCAGTTACCGGCTAGCGGGAGACCAATTCTACGAGCAGTACTTC.

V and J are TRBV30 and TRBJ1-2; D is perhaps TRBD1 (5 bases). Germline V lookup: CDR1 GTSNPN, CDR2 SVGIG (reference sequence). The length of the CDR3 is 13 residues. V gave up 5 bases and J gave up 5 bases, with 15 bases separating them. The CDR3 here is CAWDVQGNYGYTF. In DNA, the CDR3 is TGTGCCTGGGACGTCCAGGGCAATTATGGCTACACCTTC.

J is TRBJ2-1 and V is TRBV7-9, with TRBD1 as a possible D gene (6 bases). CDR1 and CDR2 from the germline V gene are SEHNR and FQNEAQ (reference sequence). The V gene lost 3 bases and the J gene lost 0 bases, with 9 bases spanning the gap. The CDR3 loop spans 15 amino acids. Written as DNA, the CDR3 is TGTGCCAGCAGCTTGAGGGGGAGCTCCTACAATGAGCAGTTCTTC. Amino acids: CASSLRGSSYNEQFF.

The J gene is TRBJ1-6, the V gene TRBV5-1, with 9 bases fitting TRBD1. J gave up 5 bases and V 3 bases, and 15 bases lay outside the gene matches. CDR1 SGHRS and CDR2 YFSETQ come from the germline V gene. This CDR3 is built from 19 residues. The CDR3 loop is CASSSKPGQGSLDNSPLHF. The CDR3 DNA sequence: TGCGCCAGCAGCTCTAAACCGGGACAGGGTTCATTGGATAATTCACCCCTCCACTTT.

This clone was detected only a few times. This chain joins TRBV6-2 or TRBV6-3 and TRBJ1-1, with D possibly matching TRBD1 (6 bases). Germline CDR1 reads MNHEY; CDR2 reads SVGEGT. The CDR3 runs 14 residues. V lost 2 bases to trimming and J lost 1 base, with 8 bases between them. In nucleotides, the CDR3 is TGTGCCAGCAGTTACACAGGGAGGAACACTGAAGCTTTCTTT. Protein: CASSYTGRNTEAFF.

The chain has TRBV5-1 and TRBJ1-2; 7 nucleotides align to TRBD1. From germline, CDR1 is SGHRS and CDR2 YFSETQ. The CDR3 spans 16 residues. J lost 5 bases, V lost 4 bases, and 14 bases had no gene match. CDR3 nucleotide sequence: TGCGCCAGCAGCCTTTATCTCGGACAGGACCAATATGGCTACACCTTC. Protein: CASSLYLGQDQYGYTF.

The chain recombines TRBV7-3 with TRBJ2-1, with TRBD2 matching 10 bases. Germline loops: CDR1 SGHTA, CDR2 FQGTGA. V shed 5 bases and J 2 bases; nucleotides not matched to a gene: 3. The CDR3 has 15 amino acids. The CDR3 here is CASSPGTSAYNEQFF. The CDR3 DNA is TGTGCCAGCAGCCCCGGGACTAGCGCCTACAATGAGCAGTTCTTC. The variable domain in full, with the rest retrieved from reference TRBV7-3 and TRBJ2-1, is GAGVSQTPSNKVTEKGKYVELRCDPISGHTALYWYRQSLGQGPEFLIYFQGTGAADDSGLPNDRFFAVRPEGSVSTLKIQRTERGDSAVYLCASSPGTSAYNEQFFGPGTRLTVL.

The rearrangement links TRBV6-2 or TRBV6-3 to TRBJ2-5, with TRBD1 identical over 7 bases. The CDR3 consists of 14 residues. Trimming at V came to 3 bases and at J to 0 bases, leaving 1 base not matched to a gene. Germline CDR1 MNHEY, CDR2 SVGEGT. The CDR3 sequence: CASSYTGDQETQYF. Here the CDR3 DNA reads TGTGCCAGCAGTTATACAGGGGACCAAGAGACCCAGTACTTC.

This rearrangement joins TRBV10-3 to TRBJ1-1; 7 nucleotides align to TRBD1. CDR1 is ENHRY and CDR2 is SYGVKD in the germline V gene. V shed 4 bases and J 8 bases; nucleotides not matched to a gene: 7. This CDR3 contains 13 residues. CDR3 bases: TGTGCCATCAGTGGAGGGGACAGCTTCGAAGCTTTCTTT. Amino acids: CAISGGDSFEAFF.